The next 24 T cell receptor beta chains were all read from a single sample in a study of shared clonotypes between healthy human individuals. Measured with immunoSEQ multiplex PCR; TCRdb has only the in-frame clones, and not every one. The sample has roughly 2.2 million clones, over 85% seen once. What was sequenced was naive CD4+ T cells from PBMCs. The subset denotes: CD45RA+ positively selected. The receptors shown here come from a man aged 18 to 30 in good health. Some clones in this sample may be carry-over from other donors' samples.

The chain couples TRBV5-1 to TRBJ2-2; possibly TRBD2 for D (5 bases). The CDR3 is 14 residues long. Germline V lookup: CDR1 SGHRS, CDR2 YFSETQ. The V gene lost 6 bases and the J gene lost 2 bases, with 11 bases spanning the gap. CDR3 sequence: CASNGGPNTGELFF. Here the CDR3 DNA reads TGCGCCAGCAATGGCGGGCCTAACACCGGGGAGCTGTTTTTT.

The rearrangement links TRBV9 to TRBJ1-2; D remains unclear. The CDR3 sequence is 16 residues long. The V gene lost 0 bases and the J gene lost 7 bases, with 19 bases spanning the gap. From germline, CDR1 is SGDLS and CDR2 YYNGEE. For the CDR3, the DNA is TGTGCCAGCAGCGTAGGAGCGACGACCCTCTCGGGTGGCTACACCTTC. This translates into CASSVGATTLSGGYTF.

This chain links TRBV6-5 with TRBJ2-1; D not resolved. CDR1 and CDR2 from the germline V gene are MNHEY and SVGAGI. V was cut by 6 bases and J by 3 bases, with 15 bases left in between. This CDR3 spans 15 amino acids. The CDR3 DNA reads as TGTGCCAGCAGCCACGTCCTTTCCAACTACAATGAGCAGTTCTTC. Translating it yields CASSHVLSNYNEQFF.

This clone was found once. V is TRBV4-3 and J is TRBJ1-2; 8 bases agree with TRBD1. The CDR3 sequence is 18 residues long. CDR1 and CDR2 from the germline V gene are LGHNA and YSLEER. Losses at the gene ends were 1 base for V and 4 bases for J; bases not matched to a gene: 14. DNA of the CDR3: TGCGCCAGCAGCCAAGCCGGGACAGGCCTGAAACTTAGCTATGGCTACACCTTC. It encodes CASSQAGTGLKLSYGYTF.

The chain joins TRBV20-1 to TRBJ2-5; D unclear. From germline, CDR1 is DFQATT and CDR2 SNEGSKA (reference sequence). The CDR3 contains 11 residues. V dropped 4 bases and J dropped 1 base, with 4 bases sitting between them. CDR3 loop: CSANPQETQYF. CDR3 nucleotide sequence: TGCAGTGCTAACCCCCAAGAGACCCAGTACTTC.

The CDR3 nucleotides are TGTGCCAGCAGCAGCGGACAGGCCCCTTTATACGAGCAGTACTTC. Translating it yields CASSSGQAPLYEQYF. The chain carries TRBV5-8 and TRBJ2-7; 7 nucleotides align to TRBD1. The germline gives CDR1 SGHTS, CDR2 YDEGEE. The J segment lost 4 bases and the V segment lost 4 bases, leaving 11 bases of the junction unmatched. The CDR3 has 15 amino acids. The full variable domain, completed using reference TRBV5-8 and TRBJ2-7, is EAGVTQSPTHLIKTRGQQATLRCSPISGHTSVYWYQQALGLGLQFLLWYDEGEERNRGNFPPRFSGRQFPNYSSELNVNALELEDSALYLCASSSGQAPLYEQYFGPGTRLTVT.

The chain couples TRBV7-2 to TRBJ2-7, with 9 bases identical to TRBD2. Germline-derived CDR1 and CDR2 are SGHTA and FQGNSA. The CDR3 loop spans 16 amino acids. V was clipped by 1 base and J by 2 bases; unmatched bases: 6. In DNA form, the CDR3 reads TGTGCCAGCAGCTTAGTGAGGCCTAGCGGGACCTACGAGCAGTACTTC. Its protein product is CASSLVRPSGTYEQYF.

The V call is TRBV29-1, the J call TRBJ1-1; D gene unclear. CDR1 is SQVTM, CDR2 ANQGSEA, per germline. The CDR3 contains 13 residues. The ends were cut back, 4 bases at V and 6 bases at J, with 15 bases in the middle. The DNA of the CDR3 is TGCAGCGTTGTAGGACTATCCAGAGCTGAAGCTTTCTTT. Residues: CSVVGLSRAEAFF.

The chain carries TRBV13 and TRBJ2-1; the D is unclear. V was trimmed by 8 bases and J by 3 bases, leaving 14 bases between them. Germline V lookup: CDR1 PRHDT, CDR2 FYEKMQ (reference sequence). This CDR3 is built from 14 residues. CDR3 DNA sequence: TGTGCCAGCGGAGCGTACTCTTTCTACAATGAGCAGTTCTTC. Amino acids: CASGAYSFYNEQFF. Filled out from reference TRBV13 and TRBJ2-1, the complete variable domain reads AAGVIQSPRHLIKEKRETATLKCYPIPRHDTVYWYQQGPGQDPQFLISFYEKMQSDKGSIPDRFSAQQFSDYHSELNMSSLELGDSALYFCASGAYSFYNEQFFGPGTRLTVL.

V gene TRBV7-3 combines with J gene TRBJ1-1; no reliable D call. The germline V gene encodes CDR1 SGHTA and CDR2 FQGTGA. V lost 0 bases to trimming and J lost 6 bases, with 11 bases between them. The CDR3 is 14 residues long. The CDR3 DNA is TGTGCCAGCAGCTTAACAGGGAATCGGGCTGAAGCTTTCTTT. This gives the protein CASSLTGNRAEAFF.

The genes are TRBV6-5 and TRBJ1-1, with a tentative D call TRBD1 (5 bases). Germline CDR1 MNHEY, CDR2 SVGAGI. The CDR3 spans 12 residues. Trimming shortened V by 5 bases and J by 11 bases, and 15 bases separated the two germline ends. CDR3 nucleotide sequence: TGTGCCAGCAGTAATAATCAGGGTAGGGCTTTCTTT. Its protein product is CASSNNQGRAFF.

The chain carries TRBV7-3 and TRBJ2-1; 10 nucleotides align to TRBD2. The ends lost 6 bases at V and 4 bases at J; junction bases unmatched: 9. The CDR3 is 16 residues long. Germline CDR1 is SGHTA and CDR2 is FQGTGA. This CDR3 reads CASREVGLAEYNEQFF. The CDR3 nucleotides are TGTGCCAGCAGGGAGGTCGGACTAGCGGAATACAATGAGCAGTTCTTC.

The gene calls are TRBV5-1 and TRBJ1-5, with D unresolved. Trimming shortened V by 4 bases and J by 5 bases, and 16 bases separated the two germline ends. Germline-derived CDR1 and CDR2 are SGHRS and YFSETQ. The CDR3 length is 15 residues. The DNA for the CDR3 is TGCGCCAGCAGCCCCCTCCCGTCAGCCGATCAGCCCCAGCATTTT. It specifies CASSPLPSADQPQHF.

Notes on this clone: In the same sample, other DNA sequences code for this CDR3. This chain links TRBV5-1 with TRBJ2-7, with 7 bases that match TRBD1. Germline V lookup: CDR1 SGHRS, CDR2 YFSETQ. V gave up 0 bases and J gave up 2 bases; unmatched junction bases: 2. The length of the CDR3 is 14 residues. The CDR3 here is CASSLEQGAYEQYF. The CDR3 DNA follows: TGCGCCAGCAGCTTGGAGCAGGGGGCCTACGAGCAGTACTTC.

This chain links TRBV30 with TRBJ1-4; the D gene is possibly TRBD1 (5 bases). Germline V gene sequence: CDR1 GTSNPN, CDR2 SVGIG (reference sequence). With 0 bases removed from V and 11 bases from J, the gap between germline ends came to 13 bases. This CDR3 region has 13 residues. The chain's CDR3 is CAWSVGDLRKLFF. DNA of the CDR3: TGTGCCTGGAGTGTGGGGGACCTGAGGAAACTGTTTTTT.

The chain uses TRBV28 and TRBJ1-2, with no clear D. CDR1 and CDR2 from the germline V gene are MDHEN and SYDVKM. V was pared by 6 bases and J by 5 bases, with 13 bases between. CDR3 length: 13 residues. CDR3 sequence reads: CASSKHQAYGYTF. In DNA, the CDR3 is TGTGCCAGCAGCAAACACCAGGCGTATGGCTACACCTTC.

This chain joins TRBV6-6 and TRBJ2-7; tentative D call: TRBD1 (6 bases). The germline V and J ends were trimmed by 6 bases and 3 bases, with 15 bases remaining between them. The CDR3 runs to 14 residues. Germline V gene lookup returns CDR1 MNHNY and CDR2 SVGAGI (reference sequence). CDR3 sequence reads: CASRGGGDGYEQYF. The CDR3 coding sequence is TGTGCCAGCAGAGGGGGTGGGGACGGCTACGAGCAGTACTTC.

V usage is TRBV14 and J usage is TRBJ2-2; D perhaps matches TRBD1 (6 bases). Trimming shortened V by 3 bases and J by 1 base, and 12 bases separated the two germline ends. This CDR3 spans 16 amino acids. The germline gives CDR1 SGHDN, CDR2 FVKESK. The CDR3 region is CASSQRTERNTGELFF. Written as DNA, the CDR3 is TGTGCCAGCAGCCAGAGGACAGAGAGGAACACCGGGGAGCTGTTTTTT.

In this sample, this clone turned up a few times. The rearrangement uses TRBV2 and TRBJ1-2; TRBD1 matches 10 bases. CDR1 is SNHLY, CDR2 FYNNEI, per germline. The CDR3 has 13 amino acids. With V trimmed by 11 bases and J by 8 bases, 11 bases remained unmatched. The CDR3 DNA is TGTGCCCCAGCAAGACAGGGGGCCGAGGGCTACACCTTC. It is translated as CAPARQGAEGYTF. Filled out from reference TRBV2 and TRBJ1-2, the complete variable domain reads EPEVTQTPSHQVTQMGQEVILRCVPISNHLYFYWYRQILGQKVEFLVSFYNNEISEKSEIFDDQFSVERPDGSNFTLKIRSTKLEDSAMYFCAPARQGAEGYTFGSGTRLTVV.

A single count supports this clone. This chain uses TRBV7-2 with TRBJ2-4; the D gene is possibly TRBD1 (6 bases). The germline V gene has CDR1 SGHTA and CDR2 FQGNSA. This CDR3 is 15 amino acids long. Between the trimmed V and J ends, which lost 5 bases and 9 bases, there was a span of 20 bases. The CDR3 region has the DNA TGTGCCAGCAGCCTACAGGGTGGCAGTCTAACCATTCAGTACTTC. Its protein is CASSLQGGSLTIQYF.

This clone has a single count. This sequence joins TRBV28 and TRBJ1-2; 10 nucleotides line up with TRBD1. J gave up 7 bases and V 6 bases, and 8 bases lay outside the gene matches. CDR1 is MDHEN, CDR2 SYDVKM, per germline. The CDR3 sequence is 14 residues long. CDR3 nucleotides: TGTGCCAGCAGGCGGGGACAGGGGTGGCGTGGCTACACCTTC. Its translation: CASRRGQGWRGYTF.

With regard to this clone: The sample holds other DNA sequences that translate to the same CDR3. This chain joins TRBV7-2 and TRBJ2-5, with 9 bases fitting TRBD2. The CDR3 has 14 amino acids. V shed 6 bases, J shed 2 bases, and the junction held 4 bases outside the gene matches. The germline V gene encodes CDR1 SGHTA and CDR2 FQGNSA. CDR3 in DNA: TGTGCCAGCAGTTTGAGCGGGGGGCAAGAGACCCAGTACTTC. It translates to CASSLSGGQETQYF.

The chain has TRBV7-9 and TRBJ2-7, with D perhaps TRBD2 (5 bases). This CDR3 region has 15 residues. CDR1 is SEHNR and CDR2 is FQNEAQ in the germline V gene (reference sequence). Trimming cost V 10 bases and J 0 bases, with 19 bases left between them. The CDR3 region is CATLNRRANSYEQYF. The CDR3 coding sequence is TGTGCCACCCTGAATCGGCGGGCGAACTCCTACGAGCAGTACTTC.

The CDR3 DNA follows: TGTGCCAGCAGCGTAGTTGCGTTTCCTCGGTTCGGGGAGCTGTTTTTT. Translation gives CASSVVAFPRFGELFF. The V and J genes are TRBV9 and TRBJ2-2; D ambiguous. Germline V gene data show CDR1 as SGDLS and CDR2 as YYNGEE. The CDR3 runs to 16 residues. The V end was cut by 0 bases, the J end by 7 bases, with 16 bases between.